This T cell receptor beta chain was sequenced for a study of radiotherapy plus CTLA-4 blockade in lung cancer. Produced via immunoSEQ multiplex PCR; TCRdb's table is partial and in-frame only. The table shows approximately 40,000 clones, with approximately 72% occurring only once. In this sample, this clone turned up once. The sequencing here drew on peripheral blood, taken from a patient treated with radiotherapy plus ipilimumab. This clonotype was obtained from a human donor with non-small cell lung cancer who had stable disease on radiotherapy plus ipilimumab.

CDR3 in amino acids: CASSYASGGNQPQHF. Here the CDR3 DNA reads TGTGCCAGCAGTTACGCAAGTGGGGGGAACCAGCCCCAGCATTTT. V is TRBV6-5 and J is TRBJ1-5; D is perhaps TRBD1 (5 bases). Germline loops: CDR1 MNHEY, CDR2 SVGAGI. The CDR3 loop spans 15 amino acids. Between the trimmed V and J ends, which lost 2 bases and 7 bases, there was a span of 15 bases.